Below are 23 T cell receptor beta chains sequenced from a single sample in a study of regulatory and conventional T cells in RAG deficiency. Clones were sequenced by immunoSEQ multiplex PCR, and TCRdb holds only the in-frame ones, with some missing. Of approximately 30,000 clones in the sample, 96% are singletons; the top ten hold 0.35%. Genomic DNA came from blood conventional CD4+ T cells gated CD25-low CD127-high. These records were also assigned to another study, of regulatory T cells. From that report: The PCR used 52 TRBV and 13 TRBJ primers.

Sequenced material: CD25- CD4+ T cells sorted from blood. The receptor set was obtained from a human donor in good health.

The J gene is TRBJ1-4, the V gene TRBV19; 11 bases agree with TRBD1. V shed 7 bases and J 10 bases; nucleotides not matched to a gene: 8. The CDR3 is 14 residues long. The germline V gene has CDR1 LNHDA and CDR2 SQIVND (reference sequence). CDR3 loop: CASTNPGQGGKLFF. CDR3 sequence (DNA): TGTGCCAGTACTAATCCGGGACAGGGGGGAAAACTGTTTTTT.

This chain joins TRBV27 and TRBJ2-7, with TRBD1 matching 7 bases. J gave up 3 bases and V 4 bases, and 6 bases lay outside the gene matches. Per the germline V gene, CDR1 is MNHEY and CDR2 is SMNVEV (reference sequence). CDR3 length: 14 residues. The CDR3 DNA sequence: TGTGCCAGCAGTTACCAACAGGGGCACTACGAGCAGTACTTC. Translation: CASSYQQGHYEQYF.

The chain recombines TRBV11-3 with TRBJ2-2; unclear D gene. There are 13 residues in the CDR3. The V gene's germline CDR1 is SGHNT and CDR2 YENEEA. The V and J ends lost 1 base and 2 bases respectively, with 2 bases between them. The CDR3 loop reads CASSLANTGELFF. CDR3 bases: TGTGCCAGCAGCTTAGCAAACACCGGGGAGCTGTTTTTT.

This clone was seen a few times. The V call is TRBV6-1, the J call TRBJ2-2; possible D gene TRBD1, 5 bases. The germline V and J ends were trimmed by 4 bases and 1 base, with 7 bases remaining between them. Germline CDR1 and CDR2: MNHNS and SASEGT. The CDR3 spans 14 residues. The CDR3 protein is CASSVTGNTGELFF. CDR3 DNA: TGTGCCAGCAGTGTCACAGGGAACACCGGGGAGCTGTTTTTT.

The CDR3 loop reads CASSLGTGGGQETQYF. The CDR3 nucleotides are TGTGCCAGCAGCCTGGGGACAGGGGGAGGCCAAGAGACCCAGTACTTC. The chain employs TRBV7-2 and TRBJ2-5, with 11 bases fitting TRBD1. This CDR3 comprises 16 residues. With V trimmed by 5 bases and J by 1 base, 6 bases remained unmatched. From germline, CDR1 is SGHTA and CDR2 FQGNSA.

V gene TRBV6-1 combines with J gene TRBJ1-1, with 7 bases identical to TRBD1. With 1 base clipped from V and 1 base from J, the junction kept 0 bases outside the gene matches. CDR3 length: 14 residues. Germline V gene data show CDR1 as MNHNS and CDR2 as SASEGT. The CDR3: CASSEGTGNTEAFF. CDR3 in DNA: TGTGCCAGCAGTGAAGGGACAGGGAACACTGAAGCTTTCTTT.

This chain joins TRBV5-6 and TRBJ2-4; TRBD1 aligns across 7 bases. Germline CDR1 and CDR2: SGHDT and YYEEEE. This CDR3 is built from 16 residues. The V gene end was trimmed by 4 bases and the J gene end by 0 bases; junction bases not matched to a gene: 7. CDR3 sequence reads: CASSTGQILAKNIQYF. The CDR3 DNA is TGTGCCAGCAGCACGGGACAGATTCTAGCCAAAAACATTCAGTACTTC.

J is TRBJ1-1 and V is TRBV5-1, with TRBD1 matching 7 bases. The CDR3 is 14 residues long. V was clipped by 1 base and J by 5 bases; unmatched bases: 5. Per germline, CDR1 SGHRS and CDR2 YFSETQ. The CDR3 region is CASSLLQGLTEAFF. Here the CDR3 DNA reads TGCGCCAGCAGCTTGTTACAGGGGTTGACTGAAGCTTTCTTT.

This clone has only a few counts. Different DNA sequences within this sample yield the same CDR3. J is TRBJ1-1 and V is TRBV19; tentative D call: TRBD1 (6 bases). V was trimmed by 4 bases and J by 2 bases, leaving 11 bases between them. The CDR3 consists of 14 residues. Germline assignment: CDR1 LNHDA and CDR2 SQIVND (reference sequence). CDR3 residues: CASSTTGLNTEAFF. CDR3 nucleotide sequence: TGTGCCAGTAGTACCACAGGGCTCAACACTGAAGCTTTCTTT. The full variable domain, its missing parts supplied by reference TRBV19 and TRBJ1-1, is DGGITQSPKYLFRKEGQNVTLSCEQNLNHDAMYWYRQDPGQGLRLIYYSQIVNDFQKGDIAEGYSVSREKKESFPLTVTSAQKNPTAFYLCASSTTGLNTEAFFGQGTRLTVV.

V gene TRBV19 combines with J gene TRBJ2-5, with D maybe TRBD2 (6 bases). The V gene lost 2 bases and the J gene lost 3 bases, with 19 bases spanning the gap. The germline gives CDR1 LNHDA, CDR2 SQIVND (reference sequence). CDR3 size: 17 residues. The DNA for the CDR3 is TGTGCCAGTAGTATACGTTTCGGAGGGGCCGGCAAAGAGACCCAGTACTTC. The encoded protein is CASSIRFGGAGKETQYF.

The chain couples TRBV15 to TRBJ1-1; D gene unclear. V was trimmed by 0 bases and J by 2 bases, leaving 10 bases between them. The length of the CDR3 is 15 residues. In germline, CDR1 is LNHNV, CDR2 YYDKDF (reference sequence). In nucleotides, the CDR3 is TGTGCCACCAGCAGAGATCCTCTTAGAAACACTGAAGCTTTCTTT. Translated, it gives CATSRDPLRNTEAFF.

The chain couples TRBV7-6 to TRBJ2-1, with 7 positions matching TRBD1. Germline trimming cut 5 bases from V and 2 bases from J; bases unmatched to any gene: 6. Germline V CDR1 and CDR2: SGHVS, FNYEAQ. The CDR3 is made up of 15 amino acids. The CDR3 spells CASSTLTGTYNEQFF. In nucleotides, the CDR3 is TGTGCCAGCAGCACATTGACAGGGACCTACAATGAGCAGTTCTTC. Full variable domain (rest looked up from reference TRBV7-6 and TRBJ2-1): GAGVSQSPRYKVTKRGQDVALRCDPISGHVSLYWYRQALGQGPEFLTYFNYEAQQDKSGLPNDRFSAERPEGSISTLTIQRTEQRDSAMYRCASSTLTGTYNEQFFGPGTRLTVL.

This sequence joins TRBV7-9 and TRBJ1-4; 7 nucleotides match TRBD1. The CDR3 sequence is 15 residues long. V was clipped by 0 bases and J by 3 bases; unmatched bases: 1. The V gene's germline CDR1 is SEHNR and CDR2 FQNEAQ (reference sequence). The CDR3 here is CASSLAQGANEKLFF. In DNA form, the CDR3 reads TGTGCCAGCAGCTTAGCTCAGGGGGCTAATGAAAAACTGTTTTTT.

V and J are TRBV7-8 and TRBJ2-5, with 9 bases aligning to TRBD1. The junction had 5 bases not matched to a gene; V was cut back by 3 bases and J by 3 bases. Germline loops: CDR1 SGHVS, CDR2 FQNEAQ. The length of the CDR3 is 15 residues. CDR3 protein: CASSFSRDREETQYF. The DNA of the CDR3 is TGTGCCAGCAGCTTTAGTCGGGACAGGGAAGAGACCCAGTACTTC.

The chain couples TRBV29-1 to TRBJ2-2; perhaps TRBD1 as D (6 bases). Germline assignment: CDR1 SQVTM and CDR2 ANQGSEA. The V end lost 6 bases, the J end lost 0 bases, and 14 bases lay between the germline ends. This CDR3 is built from 15 residues. CDR3 coding DNA: TGCAGCGTCCGCGACAGGTTCGCGAACACCGGGGAGCTGTTTTTT. Encoded protein: CSVRDRFANTGELFF.

The gene calls are TRBV19 and TRBJ2-5; 8 nucleotides align to TRBD1. The CDR3 has 14 residues. Germline CDR1 and CDR2: LNHDA and SQIVND (reference sequence). Unmatched junction bases numbered 0, after V lost 2 bases and J lost 1 base. CDR3 in amino acids: CASSITGGQETQYF. Written as DNA, the CDR3 is TGTGCCAGTAGTATAACAGGGGGCCAAGAGACCCAGTACTTC.

This chain uses TRBV6-5 with TRBJ1-1; 7 bases are a match to TRBD1. J gave up 5 bases and V 1 base, and 10 bases lay outside the gene matches. This CDR3 has 16 amino acids. Per germline, CDR1 MNHEY and CDR2 SVGAGI. CDR3 sequence (DNA): TGTGCCAGCAGTTACTTGGGGGGAACAGGGGAAACTGAAGCTTTCTTT. It codes for CASSYLGGTGETEAFF.

The rearrangement uses TRBV14 and TRBJ2-2; 7 bases map to TRBD1. V lost 5 bases, J lost 0 bases, and 3 bases stayed unmatched. The CDR3 is 15 residues long. CDR1 and CDR2 from the germline V gene are SGHDN and FVKESK. In nucleotides, the CDR3 is TGTGCCAGCAGCTACGGGACAGCGAACACCGGGGAGCTGTTTTTT. It translates to CASSYGTANTGELFF.

The chain recombines TRBV7-9 with TRBJ1-4, with D maybe TRBD1 (6 bases). V lost 5 bases, J lost 8 bases, and 15 bases lay in between. This CDR3 has 14 amino acids. Germline V gene lookup returns CDR1 SEHNR and CDR2 FQNEAQ (reference sequence). CDR3 nucleotide sequence: TGTGCCAGCAGCCCCGGGGGGCTAAACGAAAAACTGTTTTTT. Protein product: CASSPGGLNEKLFF. The variable domain in full, completed from reference TRBV7-9 and TRBJ1-4, reads DTGVSQNPRHKITKRGQNVTFRCDPISEHNRLYWYRQTLGQGPEFLTYFQNEAQLEKSRLLSDRFSAERPKGSFSTLEIQRTEQGDSAMYLCASSPGGLNEKLFFGSGTQLSVL.

This clone came up once. The rearrangement uses TRBV7-8 and TRBJ2-7; the match to TRBD1 covers 10 bases. The CDR3 extends over 17 amino acids. The germline CDR1 and CDR2 sequences are SGHVS and FQNEAQ. The ends lost 5 bases at V and 1 base at J; junction bases unmatched: 11. The CDR3 sequence: CASSPDRGSLLSYEQYF. Here the CDR3 DNA reads TGTGCCAGCAGCCCGGACAGGGGGTCGCTTTTATCCTACGAGCAGTACTTC.

The chain has TRBV7-2 and TRBJ1-5, with D unclear. V shed 3 bases and J shed 0 bases, with 6 bases lying between them. The CDR3 runs 14 residues. Per germline, CDR1 SGHTA and CDR2 FQGNSA. The CDR3 DNA is TGTGCCAGCAGCTTCGGTTATAGCAATCAGCCCCAGCATTTT. Its protein product is CASSFGYSNQPQHF.

This chain uses TRBV6-1 with TRBJ1-1; maybe TRBD1 (6 bases). The CDR3 runs 13 residues. V was trimmed by 7 bases and J by 13 bases, leaving 22 bases between them. Germline-derived CDR1 and CDR2 are MNHNS and SASEGT. The CDR3 sequence: CASTTGQRLRGFF. The CDR3, as DNA: TGTGCCAGCACCACTGGACAGCGCCTAAGAGGTTTCTTT.

The count of this clone is one. This chain uses TRBV11-3 with TRBJ2-5; 7 nucleotides match TRBD2. V was clipped by 5 bases and J by 7 bases; unmatched bases: 10. This CDR3 has 14 residues. Germline-derived CDR1 and CDR2 are SGHNT and YENEEA. This CDR3 is CASSQPPERGTQYF. The CDR3, as DNA: TGTGCCAGCAGCCAACCTCCAGAGCGGGGGACCCAGTACTTC.